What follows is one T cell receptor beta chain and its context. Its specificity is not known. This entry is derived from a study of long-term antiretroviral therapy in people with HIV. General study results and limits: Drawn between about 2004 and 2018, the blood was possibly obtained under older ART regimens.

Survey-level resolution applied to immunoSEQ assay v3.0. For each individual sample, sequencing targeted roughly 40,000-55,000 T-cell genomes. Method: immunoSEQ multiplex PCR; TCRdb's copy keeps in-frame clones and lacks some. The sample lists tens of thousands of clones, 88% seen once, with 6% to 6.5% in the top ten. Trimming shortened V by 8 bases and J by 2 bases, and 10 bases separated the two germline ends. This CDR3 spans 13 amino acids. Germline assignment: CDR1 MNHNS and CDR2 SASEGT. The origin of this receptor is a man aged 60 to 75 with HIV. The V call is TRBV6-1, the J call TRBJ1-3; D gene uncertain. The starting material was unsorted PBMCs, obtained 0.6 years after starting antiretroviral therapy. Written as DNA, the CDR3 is TGTGCCAGCGGAGAACTCGCTGGAAACACCATATATTTT. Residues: CASGELAGNTIYF.